Listed here are 27 T cell receptor beta chains from one sample, sequenced in a study of T cell responses to AZD1222 COVID-19 vaccine listed by TCRdb under 2021. This specimen's time point label, per the study, means: baseline before first vaccination. Library preparation employed the immunoSEQ multiplex PCR assay. Held by TCRdb, this immuneACCESS table contains in-frame sequences only and omits some clones. Under half of the omission traces to an unresolved V gene where checked; the cause of the rest is unknown. The sample table records more than 100,000 clones; 87% of these occur just once. The biggest ten clones account for 8.5% to 10% of the sample. Sequenced here: peripheral blood, sampled on day 0 of AZD1222 vaccination. The receptors shown here come from an adult in good health.

A word on this clone: Germline and junction disagree at one end, which may indicate a read error. This chain joins TRBV2 and TRBJ2-7; no reliable D call. Germline CDR1 is SNHLY and CDR2 is FYNNEI. This CDR3 has 13 amino acids. This chain's CDR3 is CASREGRSYEQYF. The CDR3 DNA follows: TGTGCCAGCAGGGAAGGAAGGTCCTACGAGCAGTACTTC.

The chain is built from TRBV18 and TRBJ1-4, with a possible D match to TRBD1 (5 bases). CDR1 KGHSH and CDR2 LQKENI come from the germline V gene. The CDR3 runs 15 residues. With 3 bases removed from V and 4 bases from J, the gap between germline ends came to 12 bases. CDR3 in amino acids: CASSPRGTGNEKLFF. Written as DNA, the CDR3 is TGTGCCAGCTCACCTCGGGGGACGGGTAATGAAAAACTGTTTTTT.

Notes on this clone: Compared with germline, one end of the junction differs, possibly owing to a read error. The chain uses TRBV7-7 and TRBJ1-6; D not resolved. The germline gives CDR1 SSHAT, CDR2 FNYEAQ (reference sequence). This CDR3 has 21 amino acids. DNA of the CDR3: TGTGCTAGCAGCTTAGCGACGGCGGCCTGGGAGGGCAGCTCCTATAATTCACCCCTCCACTTT. Amino acid sequence: CASSLATAAWEGSSYNSPLHF.

J is TRBJ2-5 and V is TRBV6-5; a possible D gene is TRBD2 (6 bases). The CDR3 has 14 residues. The V end lost 6 bases, the J end lost 0 bases, and 11 bases lay between the germline ends. Germline-derived CDR1 and CDR2 are MNHEY and SVGAGI. The CDR3 DNA reads TGTGCCAGCAGCTTAGGACTATACCAAGAGACCCAGTACTTC. Translation gives CASSLGLYQETQYF.

This sequence joins TRBV7-2 and TRBJ2-7, with no clear D. Germline V gene data show CDR1 as SGHTA and CDR2 as FQGNSA. This CDR3 is built from 16 residues. V was pared by 5 bases and J by 0 bases, with 17 bases between. The CDR3 spells CASSPQSREVSYEQYF. The CDR3 DNA reads as TGTGCCAGCAGCCCCCAGAGTAGGGAAGTCTCCTACGAGCAGTACTTC. The whole variable domain, filled in from reference TRBV7-2 and TRBJ2-7, reads GAGVSQSPSNKVTEKGKDVELRCDPISGHTALYWYRQSLGQGLEFLIYFQGNSAPDKSGLPSDRFSAERTGGSVSTLTIQRTQQEDSAVYLCASSPQSREVSYEQYFGPGTRLTVT.

The J gene is TRBJ2-5, the V gene TRBV6-5; possible D gene TRBD1, 5 bases. V shed 6 bases and J shed 0 bases, with 14 bases lying between them. This CDR3 is built from 15 residues. Germline V gene lookup returns CDR1 MNHEY and CDR2 SVGAGI. The CDR3 DNA reads as TGTGCCAGCAGCGTAGGGGCGACGTACCAAGAGACCCAGTACTTC. It is translated as CASSVGATYQETQYF.

The chain combines TRBV15 with TRBJ2-3; 8 nucleotides line up with TRBD1. Germline lookup yields CDR1 LNHNV and CDR2 YYDKDF (reference sequence). This CDR3 is 13 amino acids long. Trimming at V came to 3 bases and at J to 9 bases, leaving 5 bases not matched to a gene. The CDR3 here is CATSRPDRVTQYF. CDR3 in DNA: TGTGCCACCAGCAGGCCGGACAGGGTGACGCAGTATTTT.

Here the CDR3 reads CASSESRGYEQYF. The CDR3 DNA reads as TGCGCCAGCAGTGAGTCTCGGGGATACGAGCAGTACTTC. The chain employs TRBV10-1 and TRBJ2-7; maybe TRBD2 (5 bases). Trimming pared 0 bases from V and 4 bases from J, leaving 7 bases between. Germline V gene sequence: CDR1 WNHNN, CDR2 SYGVQD (reference sequence). The CDR3 is 13 amino acids.

The rearrangement joins TRBV11-2 to TRBJ2-7; the D gene could be TRBD1 or TRBD2 (5 bases each). Germline loops: CDR1 SGHAT, CDR2 FQNNGV. Between the trimmed V and J ends, which lost 5 bases and 5 bases, there was a span of 16 bases. This CDR3 has 14 amino acids. The CDR3 DNA follows: TGTGCCAGCAGCCCGGGCGACGGGGCGAACGAGCAGTACTTC. Amino acids: CASSPGDGANEQYF.

The chain joins TRBV3-1 (or the pseudogene TRBV3-2) to TRBJ1-1, with D unclear. Germline V gene lookup returns CDR1 LGHDT and CDR2 YNNKEL (reference sequence). The V and J ends lost 4 bases and 3 bases respectively, with 12 bases between them. The CDR3 has 14 amino acids. Here the CDR3 DNA reads TGTGCCAGCAGCCGCCGGGGTATTGACACTGAAGCTTTCTTT. Protein product: CASSRRGIDTEAFF.

The chain links TRBV11-2 to TRBJ1-2; D is unclear. This CDR3 region has 15 residues. Between the trimmed V and J ends, which lost 8 bases and 0 bases, there was a span of 16 bases. CDR1 is SGHAT and CDR2 is FQNNGV in the germline V gene. CDR3 DNA sequence: TGTGCCAGCCCAAGGGCGTACTATTCTAACTATGGCTACACCTTC. This encodes CASPRAYYSNYGYTF.

This chain links TRBV10-2 with TRBJ2-7; 11 bases fit TRBD2. The CDR3 totals 14 residues. The germline CDR1 and CDR2 sequences are WSHSY and SAAADI. V trimming: 6 bases; J trimming: 7 bases; junction bases outside the gene matches: 8. CDR3 nucleotide sequence: TGCGCCAGCAGAGATAGCGGGAGGGCCGGTGAGCAGTACTTC. Its translation: CASRDSGRAGEQYF.

This clone came up a few times. This sequence joins TRBV29-1 and TRBJ1-1, with unresolved D. The V end lost 4 bases, the J end lost 4 bases, and 7 bases lay between the germline ends. Looked up from germline, CDR1 is SQVTM and CDR2 is ANQGSEA. This CDR3 has 11 amino acids. CDR3 residues: CSVASVTEAFF. The CDR3 region has the DNA TGCAGCGTTGCCAGCGTCACTGAAGCTTTCTTT.

The rearrangement links TRBV7-9 to TRBJ2-5; 7 bases line up with TRBD1. CDR3 length equals 14 residues. Germline trimming cut 0 bases from V and 4 bases from J; bases unmatched to any gene: 2. CDR1 SEHNR and CDR2 FQNEAQ come from the germline V gene (reference sequence). Written as DNA, the CDR3 is TGTGCCAGCAGCTTAGCAGGGGGCCCAGAGACCCAGTACTTC. Its translation: CASSLAGGPETQYF.

V usage is TRBV11-3 and J usage is TRBJ2-5; 10 bases agree with TRBD2. Germline V CDR1 and CDR2: SGHNT, YENEEA. This CDR3 spans 16 amino acids. The V and J ends lost 1 base and 4 bases, in that order; junction bases with no gene match: 6. This CDR3 reads CASSLASSGSTETQYF. In DNA form, the CDR3 reads TGTGCCAGCAGCTTAGCTTCTAGCGGGAGTACAGAGACCCAGTACTTC.

The chain has TRBV10-3 and TRBJ1-1; no definite D call. This CDR3 has 14 residues. Germline values: CDR1 ENHRY, CDR2 SYGVKD. V was trimmed by 4 bases and J by 3 bases, leaving 12 bases between them. This CDR3 reads CAISASPRDTEAFF. In DNA form, the CDR3 reads TGTGCCATCAGTGCGAGCCCGAGGGACACTGAAGCTTTCTTT.

The CDR3 DNA is TGCGCCAGCAGCCTTGAACACGGGCTGAAGTCGCGCATGCAAGAGACCCAGTACTTC. Residues: CASSLEHGLKSRMQETQYF. This chain connects TRBV4-1 to TRBJ2-5; D gene unclear. Trimming took off 4 bases at V and 2 bases at J, with 26 bases between the two ends. Germline V gives CDR1 MGHRA, CDR2 YSYEKL. The CDR3 sequence is 19 residues long.

The CDR3 DNA reads TGTGCCAGTAGTATCAAAGGGACAGCCTCTGGGGCCAACGTCCTGACTTTC. It specifies CASSIKGTASGANVLTF. V and J are TRBV19 and TRBJ2-6, with TRBD1 matching over 7 bases. CDR1 is LNHDA, CDR2 SQIVND, per germline (reference sequence). CDR3 size: 17 residues. J was trimmed by 0 bases and V by 3 bases; bases with no gene match: 5.

The chain has TRBV19 and TRBJ2-5; possibly TRBD1 or TRBD2 for D (5 bases each). V was shortened by 4 bases and J by 5 bases, with 14 bases between the two germline ends. The CDR3 consists of 14 residues. Germline loops: CDR1 LNHDA, CDR2 SQIVND (reference sequence). This CDR3 is CASSNWGPGETQYF. Here the CDR3 DNA reads TGTGCCAGTAGTAACTGGGGACCTGGGGAGACCCAGTACTTC.

This clone is a singleton in its sample. This chain joins TRBV2 and TRBJ2-5; 12 bases agree with TRBD2. This CDR3 spans 17 amino acids. After removal of 4 bases from V and 2 bases from J, the junction contained 8 bases not matched to a gene. Germline CDR1 reads SNHLY; CDR2 reads FYNNEI. CDR3 sequence (DNA): TGTGCCAGCAGTGGGACTAGCGGGACCTCCGGACAAGAGACCCAGTACTTC. Its protein product is CASSGTSGTSGQETQYF. Full variable domain (remainder filled in from reference TRBV2 and TRBJ2-5): EPEVTQTPSHQVTQMGQEVILRCVPISNHLYFYWYRQILGQKVEFLVSFYNNEISEKSEIFDDQFSVERPDGSNFTLKIRSTKLEDSAMYFCASSGTSGTSGQETQYFGPGTRLLVL.

This chain links TRBV28 with TRBJ2-7, with D unclear. The CDR3 contains 12 residues. The V end lost 3 bases, the J end lost 3 bases, and 6 bases lay between the germline ends. Looked up from germline, CDR1 is MDHEN and CDR2 is SYDVKM. In DNA, the CDR3 is TGTGCCAGCAGTTTGGAGAACTACGAGCAGTACTTC. Translating it yields CASSLENYEQYF.

CDR3 amino acids: CAWSVQYNQPQHF. CDR3 sequence (DNA): TGTGCCTGGAGTGTACAATACAATCAGCCCCAGCATTTT. The V and J genes are TRBV30 and TRBJ1-5; D gene uncertain. Between the trimmed V and J ends, which lost 0 bases and 3 bases, there was a span of 6 bases. Germline V gene sequence: CDR1 GTSNPN, CDR2 SVGIG (reference sequence). This CDR3 spans 13 amino acids.

In DNA form, the CDR3 reads TGCGCCAGCAGCTTGGCGTCAGTGAACCCCTACGAGCAGTACTTC. This codes for CASSLASVNPYEQYF. This chain connects TRBV5-1 to TRBJ2-7; the D is unclear. Trimming removed 0 bases from V and 2 bases from J, with 12 bases in between. From germline, CDR1 is SGHRS and CDR2 YFSETQ. This CDR3 comprises 15 residues.

This clone was observed a handful of times. The gene calls are TRBV9 and TRBJ1-1; D is ambiguous. The ends were cut back, 0 bases at V and 7 bases at J, with 16 bases in the middle. The germline gives CDR1 SGDLS, CDR2 YYNGEE. The CDR3 contains 15 residues. CDR3 in DNA: TGTGCCAGCAGCGTAGGAACGGCCCGTCTTGATGAAGCTTTCTTT. This translates into CASSVGTARLDEAFF.

J is TRBJ1-5 and V is TRBV5-1; 7 bases fit TRBD1. Germline V CDR1 and CDR2: SGHRS, YFSETQ. With 0 bases clipped from V and 0 bases from J, the junction kept 3 bases outside the gene matches. The CDR3 totals 16 residues. The CDR3 DNA sequence: TGCGCCAGCAGCTTGGGGACAGGTCATAGCAATCAGCCCCAGCATTTT. It translates to CASSLGTGHSNQPQHF. Full variable domain (remainder filled in from reference TRBV5-1 and TRBJ1-5): KAGVTQTPRYLIKTRGQQVTLSCSPISGHRSVSWYQQTPGQGLQFLFEYFSETQRNKGNFPGRFSGRQFSNSRSEMNVSTLELGDSALYLCASSLGTGHSNQPQHFGDGTRLSIL.

The J gene is TRBJ2-5, the V gene TRBV4-1; D gene unclear. Germline loops: CDR1 MGHRA, CDR2 YSYEKL. CDR3 size: 14 residues. V lost 5 bases and J 5 bases, leaving 15 bases between the germline ends. The CDR3 here is CASSSRFVEETQYF. CDR3 sequence (DNA): TGCGCCAGCAGCTCACGATTTGTTGAGGAGACCCAGTACTTC.

The J gene is TRBJ2-1, the V gene TRBV18; D gene unclear. Trimming removed 1 base from V and 0 bases from J, with 13 bases in between. The CDR3 is made up of 17 amino acids. Germline V gives CDR1 KGHSH, CDR2 LQKENI. The CDR3, as DNA: TGTGCCAGCTCACCACGGTCCCTAGTCAGCTCCTACAATGAGCAGTTCTTC. Translating gives CASSPRSLVSSYNEQFF. The full variable domain, its missing parts supplied by reference TRBV18 and TRBJ2-1, is NAGVMQNPRHLVRRRGQEARLRCSPMKGHSHVYWYRQLPEEGLKFMVYLQKENIIDESGMPKERFSAEFPKEGPSILRIQQVVRGDSAAYFCASSPRSLVSSYNEQFFGPGTRLTVL.